A single sample is the source of the 13 T cell receptor beta chains below, sequenced in a study of neoadjuvant anti-PD-1 for oral cavity cancer. Profiling relied on immunoSEQ multiplex PCR, and the TCRdb table lists in-frame clones only, not all of them. Among around 18,000 clones, roughly 70% were seen once, and the ten largest hold approximately 3%. This specimen was PBMCs, taken before nivolumab (anti-PD-1) treatment. Receptors originate from a person aged 35-79 years with oral cavity squamous cell carcinoma.

This clone was seen once. The V call is TRBV9, the J call TRBJ1-2; the D gene is possibly TRBD1 (5 bases). The CDR3 is 14 amino acids. The germline V gene encodes CDR1 SGDLS and CDR2 YYNGEE. The V end lost 4 bases, the J end lost 2 bases, and 12 bases lay between the germline ends. CDR3 DNA sequence: TGTGCCAGCAGCCCCTCGGGGGGGAACTATGGCTACACCTTC. It yields the protein CASSPSGGNYGYTF. The variable domain in full, with the rest retrieved from reference TRBV9 and TRBJ1-2, is DSGVTQTPKHLITATGQRVTLRCSPRSGDLSVYWYQQSLDQGLQFLIQYYNGEERAKGNILERFSAQQFPDLHSELNLSSLELGDSALYFCASSPSGGNYGYTFGSGTRLTVV.

The table lists this clone with a few counts. V gene TRBV27 combines with J gene TRBJ2-1; D is ambiguous. Germline values: CDR1 MNHEY, CDR2 SMNVEV (reference sequence). The CDR3 spans 11 residues. Trimming left V 6 bases short and J 9 bases short, with 9 bases between. The CDR3 DNA follows: TGTGCCAGCAGGTCCTCGGGTGAGCAGTTCTTC. It yields the protein CASRSSGEQFF.

CDR3: CASNTAGTGGNNEQFF. For the CDR3, the DNA is TGTGCCAGCAATACTGCCGGGACAGGGGGCAACAATGAGCAGTTCTTC. The chain uses TRBV28 and TRBJ2-1; 12 nucleotides line up with TRBD1. V shed 7 bases and J 5 bases; nucleotides not matched to a gene: 9. This CDR3 region has 16 residues. Looked up from germline, CDR1 is MDHEN and CDR2 is SYDVKM.

V and J are TRBV7-3 and TRBJ2-2; D is possibly TRBD1 or TRBD2 (6 bases each). The V end lost 1 base, the J end lost 1 base, and 19 bases lay between the germline ends. The CDR3 consists of 19 residues. Germline assignment: CDR1 SGHTA and CDR2 FQGTGA. CDR3 amino acids: CASSLNGGPMAENTGELFF. The CDR3 DNA sequence: TGTGCCAGCAGCTTAAATGGGGGGCCAATGGCCGAGAACACCGGGGAGCTGTTTTTT.

The J gene is TRBJ1-1, the V gene TRBV5-1; D is unresolved. The CDR3 sequence is 15 residues long. Trimming removed 0 bases at V and 0 bases at J, with 9 bases between. Germline lookup yields CDR1 SGHRS and CDR2 YFSETQ. As DNA, the CDR3 is TGCGCCAGCAGCTTGGGGACCGCTCTGAACACTGAAGCTTTCTTT. Its protein product is CASSLGTALNTEAFF.

This rearrangement joins TRBV6-5 to TRBJ2-1; D is possibly TRBD2 (6 bases). V lost 6 bases to trimming and J lost 12 bases, with 18 bases between them. Germline V gene sequence: CDR1 MNHEY, CDR2 SVGAGI. The CDR3 sequence is 13 residues long. The DNA for the CDR3 is TGTGCCAGCAGCAGAGACGGGACTGGCGTGCAGTTCTTC. Protein sequence: CASSRDGTGVQFF.

The CDR3 spells CAWRGGAGSNQPQHF. CDR3 bases: TGTGCCTGGAGGGGGGGGGCGGGTAGCAATCAGCCCCAGCATTTT. The chain recombines TRBV30 with TRBJ1-5; maybe TRBD1 (6 bases). Deletions cut 3 bases from V and 0 bases from J, with 12 bases between. This CDR3 region has 15 residues. Germline assignment: CDR1 GTSNPN and CDR2 SVGIG (reference sequence).

V and J are TRBV30 and TRBJ2-3, with unresolved D. CDR3 size: 11 residues. The germline V gene has CDR1 GTSNPN and CDR2 SVGIG (reference sequence). V shed 3 bases and J shed 8 bases, with 9 bases lying between them. The CDR3 loop reads CAWRTTGTQYF. The DNA of the CDR3 is TGTGCCTGGAGAACGACGGGTACGCAGTATTTT.

The chain is built from TRBV27 and TRBJ2-1; 14 nucleotides match TRBD2. The junction had 8 bases not matched to a gene; V was cut back by 5 bases and J by 5 bases. This CDR3 comprises 17 residues. Germline CDR1 reads MNHEY; CDR2 reads SMNVEV (reference sequence). The CDR3 DNA sequence: TGTGCCAGCAGTCCCCTGGGACTAGCGGGAGCCCACAATGAGCAGTTCTTC. Protein: CASSPLGLAGAHNEQFF.

This clone was detected only a few times. This rearrangement joins TRBV18 to TRBJ1-1, with 9 bases lining up with TRBD1. J was trimmed by 1 base and V by 4 bases; bases with no gene match: 1. This CDR3 has 14 amino acids. Per germline, CDR1 KGHSH and CDR2 LQKENI. CDR3: CASSRGQGNTEAFF. The CDR3 nucleotides read TGTGCCAGCTCACGGGGACAGGGGAACACTGAAGCTTTCTTT.

V is TRBV30 and J is TRBJ2-1; D call uncertain. The CDR3 totals 15 residues. The V gene's germline CDR1 is GTSNPN and CDR2 SVGIG (reference sequence). V lost 3 bases and J lost 2, with 14 bases in between. In nucleotides, the CDR3 is TGTGCCTGGAGCACGATGTCTAACCCCTACAATGAGCAGTTCTTC. Protein product: CAWSTMSNPYNEQFF.

The genes are TRBV27 and TRBJ2-5; 7 nucleotides line up with TRBD1. This CDR3 has 17 residues. Germline V gives CDR1 MNHEY, CDR2 SMNVEV (reference sequence). J lost 5 bases, V lost 5 bases, and 17 bases had no gene match. The CDR3 loop is CASSPSRQGAREETQYF. In DNA form, the CDR3 reads TGTGCCAGCAGTCCCTCCCGACAGGGAGCAAGGGAGGAGACCCAGTACTTC.

V usage is TRBV5-1 and J usage is TRBJ2-1; tentatively, D is TRBD2 (5 bases). Trimming pared 3 bases from V and 2 bases from J, leaving 12 bases between. CDR1 and CDR2 (germline): SGHRS, YFSETQ. The CDR3 runs 15 residues. The CDR3 is CASSSNLGAYNEQFF. Written as DNA, the CDR3 is TGCGCCAGCAGCTCCAACCTCGGGGCCTACAATGAGCAGTTCTTC.